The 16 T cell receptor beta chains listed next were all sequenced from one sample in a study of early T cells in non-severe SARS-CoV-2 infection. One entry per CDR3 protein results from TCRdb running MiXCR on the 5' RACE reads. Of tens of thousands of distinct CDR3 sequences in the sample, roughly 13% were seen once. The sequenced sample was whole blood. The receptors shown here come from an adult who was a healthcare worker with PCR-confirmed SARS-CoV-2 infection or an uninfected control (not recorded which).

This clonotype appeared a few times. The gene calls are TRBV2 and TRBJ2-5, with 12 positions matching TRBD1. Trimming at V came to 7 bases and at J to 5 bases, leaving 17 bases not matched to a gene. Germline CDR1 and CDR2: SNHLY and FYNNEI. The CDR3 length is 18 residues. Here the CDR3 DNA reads TGTGCCAGCAATAGTGCGGGGACCGGGACAGGGGGCTGGGAGACCCAGTACTTC. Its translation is CASNSAGTGTGGWETQYF. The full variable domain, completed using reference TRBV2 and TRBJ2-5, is EPEVTQTPSHQVTQMGQEVILRCVPISNHLYFYWYRQILGQKVEFLVSFYNNEISEKSEIFDDQFSVERPDGSNFTLKIRSTKLEDSAMYFCASNSAGTGTGGWETQYFGPGTRLLVL.

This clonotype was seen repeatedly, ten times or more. CDR3 DNA: TGTGCCAGCAGCTTAGAGGTTCTCGCCAGCTCCTACAATGAGCAGTTCTTC. Translation gives CASSLEVLASSYNEQFF. The chain joins TRBV7-6 to TRBJ2-1; D gene uncertain. V shed 1 base and J shed 0 bases, with 13 bases lying between them. From germline, CDR1 is SGHVS and CDR2 FNYEAQ. The CDR3 runs 17 residues.

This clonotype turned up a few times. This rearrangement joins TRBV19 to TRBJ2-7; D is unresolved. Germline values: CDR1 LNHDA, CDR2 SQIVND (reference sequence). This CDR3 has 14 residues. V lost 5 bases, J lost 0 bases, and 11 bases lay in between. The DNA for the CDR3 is TGTGCCAGTAGTCTATGGGATAACTCCTACGAGCAGTACTTC. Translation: CASSLWDNSYEQYF.

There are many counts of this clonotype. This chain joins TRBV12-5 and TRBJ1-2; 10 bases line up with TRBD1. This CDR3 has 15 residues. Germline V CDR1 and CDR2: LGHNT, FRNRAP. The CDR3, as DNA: TGTTCCACCCGGGACAGGGGTCCTAACGGCTATGGCTACACCTTC. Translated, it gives CSTRDRGPNGYGYTF.

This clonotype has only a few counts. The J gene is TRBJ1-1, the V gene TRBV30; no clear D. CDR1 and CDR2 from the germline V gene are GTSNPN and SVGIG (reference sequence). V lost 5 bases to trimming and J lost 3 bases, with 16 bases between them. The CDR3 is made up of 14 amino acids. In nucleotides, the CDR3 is TGTGCCTGGGGATCCGCCGTAGGGTACACTGAAGCTTTCTTT. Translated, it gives CAWGSAVGYTEAFF.

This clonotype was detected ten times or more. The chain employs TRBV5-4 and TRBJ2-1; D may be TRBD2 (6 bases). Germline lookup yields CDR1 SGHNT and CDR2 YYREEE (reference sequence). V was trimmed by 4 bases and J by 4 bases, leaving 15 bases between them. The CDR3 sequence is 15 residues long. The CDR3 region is CASSLAAGSYNEQFF. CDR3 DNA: TGTGCCAGCAGCCTGGCGGCGGGGTCGTACAATGAGCAGTTCTTC.

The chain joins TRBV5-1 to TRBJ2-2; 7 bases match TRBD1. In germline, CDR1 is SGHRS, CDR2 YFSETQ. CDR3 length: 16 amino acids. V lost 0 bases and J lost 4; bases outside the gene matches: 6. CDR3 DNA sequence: TGCGCCAGCAGCTTGGCGCCGGGACAGTCCACCGGGGAGCTGTTTTTT. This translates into CASSLAPGQSTGELFF.

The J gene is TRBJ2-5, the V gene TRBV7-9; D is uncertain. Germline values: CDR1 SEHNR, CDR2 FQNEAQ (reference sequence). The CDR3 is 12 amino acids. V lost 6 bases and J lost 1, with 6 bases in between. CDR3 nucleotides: TGTGCCAGCAGAGAGGTCCAAGAGACCCAGTACTTC. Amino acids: CASREVQETQYF.

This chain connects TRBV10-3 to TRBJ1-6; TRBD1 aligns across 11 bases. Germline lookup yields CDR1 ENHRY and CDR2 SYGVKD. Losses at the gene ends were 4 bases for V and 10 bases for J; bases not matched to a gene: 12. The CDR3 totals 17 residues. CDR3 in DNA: TGTGCCATCAGTGCGGGACAGGGGGATCCGAGCAGCTCACCCCTCCACTTT. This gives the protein CAISAGQGDPSSSPLHF.

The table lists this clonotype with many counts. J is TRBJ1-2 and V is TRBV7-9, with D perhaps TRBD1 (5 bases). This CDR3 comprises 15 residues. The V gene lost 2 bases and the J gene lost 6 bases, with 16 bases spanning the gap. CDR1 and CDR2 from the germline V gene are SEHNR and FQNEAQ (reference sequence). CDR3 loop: CASSLSQTGTHGYTF. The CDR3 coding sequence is TGTGCCAGCAGCTTATCCCAAACCGGGACCCATGGCTACACCTTC. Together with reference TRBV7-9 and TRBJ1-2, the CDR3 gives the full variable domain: DTGVSQNPRHKITKRGQNVTFRCDPISEHNRLYWYRQTLGQGPEFLTYFQNEAQLEKSRLLSDRFSAERPKGSFSTLEIQRTEQGDSAMYLCASSLSQTGTHGYTFGSGTRLTVV.

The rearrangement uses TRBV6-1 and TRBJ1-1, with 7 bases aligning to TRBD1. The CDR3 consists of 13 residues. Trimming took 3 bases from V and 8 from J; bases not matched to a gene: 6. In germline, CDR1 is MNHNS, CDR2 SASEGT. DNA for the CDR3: TGTGCCAGCAGTGAGACAGGGCGTCCCGAAGCTTTCTTT. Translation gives CASSETGRPEAFF.

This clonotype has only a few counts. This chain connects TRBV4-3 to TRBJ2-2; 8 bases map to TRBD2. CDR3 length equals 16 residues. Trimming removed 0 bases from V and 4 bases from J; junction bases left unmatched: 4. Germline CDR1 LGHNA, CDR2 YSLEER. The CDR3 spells CASSQDGLAPTGELFF. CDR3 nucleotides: TGCGCCAGCAGCCAAGACGGACTAGCTCCCACCGGGGAGCTGTTTTTT.

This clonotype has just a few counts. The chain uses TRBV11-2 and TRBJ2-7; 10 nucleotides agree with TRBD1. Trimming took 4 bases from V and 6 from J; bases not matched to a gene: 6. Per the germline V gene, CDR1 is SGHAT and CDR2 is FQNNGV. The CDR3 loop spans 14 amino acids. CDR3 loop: CASSSRTGGVEQYF. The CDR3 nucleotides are TGTGCCAGCAGCTCAAGGACAGGGGGTGTCGAGCAGTACTTC.

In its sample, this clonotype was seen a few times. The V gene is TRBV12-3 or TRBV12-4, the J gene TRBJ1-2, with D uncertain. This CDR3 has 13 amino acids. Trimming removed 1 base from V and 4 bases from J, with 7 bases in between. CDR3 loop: CASSLGRRYGYTF. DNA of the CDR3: TGTGCCAGCAGTTTAGGCAGGCGCTATGGCTACACCTTC.

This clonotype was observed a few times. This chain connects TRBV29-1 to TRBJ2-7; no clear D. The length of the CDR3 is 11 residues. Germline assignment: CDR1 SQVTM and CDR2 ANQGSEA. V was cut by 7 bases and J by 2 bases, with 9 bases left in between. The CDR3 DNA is TGCAGCGCGGTGGATGCCTACGAGCAGTACTTC. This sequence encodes CSAVDAYEQYF.

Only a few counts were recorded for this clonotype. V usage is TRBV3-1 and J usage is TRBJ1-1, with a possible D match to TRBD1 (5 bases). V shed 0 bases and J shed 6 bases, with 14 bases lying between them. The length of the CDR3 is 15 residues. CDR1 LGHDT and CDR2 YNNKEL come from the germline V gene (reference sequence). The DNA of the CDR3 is TGTGCCAGCAGCCAAGAGTACCAGGGTCGACCTGAAGCTTTCTTT. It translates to CASSQEYQGRPEAFF. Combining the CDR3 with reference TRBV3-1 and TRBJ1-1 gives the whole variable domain DTAVSQTPKYLVTQMGNDKSIKCEQNLGHDTMYWYKQDSKKFLKIMFSYNNKELIINETVPNRFSPKSPDKAHLNLHINSLELGDSAVYFCASSQEYQGRPEAFFGQGTRLTVV.